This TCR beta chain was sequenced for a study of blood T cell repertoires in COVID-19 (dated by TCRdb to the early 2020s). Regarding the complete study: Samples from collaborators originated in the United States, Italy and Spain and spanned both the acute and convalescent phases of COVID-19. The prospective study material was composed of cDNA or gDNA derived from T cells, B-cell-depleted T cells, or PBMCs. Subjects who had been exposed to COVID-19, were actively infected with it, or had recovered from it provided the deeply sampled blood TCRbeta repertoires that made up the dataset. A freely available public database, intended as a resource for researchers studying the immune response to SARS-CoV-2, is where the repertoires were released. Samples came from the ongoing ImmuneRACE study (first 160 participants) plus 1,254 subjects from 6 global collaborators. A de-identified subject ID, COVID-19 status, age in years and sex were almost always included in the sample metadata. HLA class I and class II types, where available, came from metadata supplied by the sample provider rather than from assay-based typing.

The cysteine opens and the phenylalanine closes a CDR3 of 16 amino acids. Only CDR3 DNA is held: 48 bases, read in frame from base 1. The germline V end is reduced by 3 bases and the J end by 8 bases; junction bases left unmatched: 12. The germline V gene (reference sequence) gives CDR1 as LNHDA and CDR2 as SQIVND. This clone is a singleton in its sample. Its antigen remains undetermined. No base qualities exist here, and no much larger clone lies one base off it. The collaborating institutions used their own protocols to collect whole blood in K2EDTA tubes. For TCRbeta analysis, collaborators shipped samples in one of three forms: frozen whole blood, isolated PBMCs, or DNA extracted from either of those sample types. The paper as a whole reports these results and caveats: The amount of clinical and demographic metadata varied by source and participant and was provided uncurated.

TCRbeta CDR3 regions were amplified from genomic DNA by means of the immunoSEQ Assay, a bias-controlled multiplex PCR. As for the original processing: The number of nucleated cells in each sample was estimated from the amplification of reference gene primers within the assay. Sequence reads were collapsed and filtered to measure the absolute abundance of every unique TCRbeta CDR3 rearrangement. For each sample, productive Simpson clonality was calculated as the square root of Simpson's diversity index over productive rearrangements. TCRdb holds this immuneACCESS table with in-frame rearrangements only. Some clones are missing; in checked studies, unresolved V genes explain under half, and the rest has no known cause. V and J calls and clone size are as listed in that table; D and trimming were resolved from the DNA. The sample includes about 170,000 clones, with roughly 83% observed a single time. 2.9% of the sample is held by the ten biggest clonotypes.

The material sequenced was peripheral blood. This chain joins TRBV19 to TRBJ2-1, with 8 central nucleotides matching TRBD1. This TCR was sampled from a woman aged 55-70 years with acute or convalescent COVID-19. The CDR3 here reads CASSMPRGQGRDEQFF. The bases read TGTGCCAGTAGTATGCCCAGGGGGCAGGGTCGGGATGAGCAGTTCTTC.